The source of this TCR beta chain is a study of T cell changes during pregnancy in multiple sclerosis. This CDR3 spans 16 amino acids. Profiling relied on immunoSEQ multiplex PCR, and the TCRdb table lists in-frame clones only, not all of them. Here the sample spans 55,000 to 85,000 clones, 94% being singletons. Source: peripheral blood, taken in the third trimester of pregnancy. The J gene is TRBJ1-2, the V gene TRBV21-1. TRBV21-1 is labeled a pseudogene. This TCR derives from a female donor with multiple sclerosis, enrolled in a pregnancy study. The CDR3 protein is CASSKDLPRGEDGYTF. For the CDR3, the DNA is TGTGCCAGCAGCAAGGATCTCCCTCGGGGGGAGGATGGCTACACCTTC.